A single sample is the source of the 28 T cell receptor beta chains below, sequenced in a study of CD8+CD57+ T cells in acquired aplastic anemia. The study profiled TCR beta VDJ and CDR3 using genomic DNA as template. From the reads, TCRdb called clonotypes with MiXCR, one entry per CDR3 protein. The sample includes fewer than 250,000 distinct CDR3 sequences, less than 70% of them seen just once. Specimen: sorted CD4+, CD8+, or CD8+CD57+ T cells (not recorded which) from PBMCs. Source of these receptors: a human donor in good health, serving as a control.

The V and J genes are TRBV7-2 and TRBJ1-1, with 11 nucleotides matching TRBD1. The germline CDR1 and CDR2 sequences are SGHTA and FQGNSA. The J segment lost 3 bases and the V segment lost 5 bases, leaving 8 bases of the junction unmatched. The CDR3 has 16 amino acids. The CDR3 sequence: CASSTGQGDKDTEAFF. CDR3 nucleotides: TGTGCCAGCAGCACGGGACAGGGGGACAAGGACACTGAAGCTTTCTTT.

The V call is TRBV10-3, the J call TRBJ2-3, with TRBD1 matching 10 bases. Germline V gene lookup returns CDR1 ENHRY and CDR2 SYGVKD. CDR3 length equals 13 residues. Trimming took 10 bases from V and 2 from J; bases not matched to a gene: 3. CDR3 region: CATGQGVTDTQYF. The CDR3, as DNA: TGTGCCACCGGACAGGGGGTCACAGATACGCAGTATTTT.

This clonotype was seen at least ten times. The rearrangement links TRBV19 to TRBJ2-7, with D perhaps being TRBD1 or TRBD2 (5 bases each). The V gene's germline CDR1 is LNHDA and CDR2 SQIVND (reference sequence). This CDR3 region has 15 residues. V lost 4 bases, J lost 3 bases, and 16 bases lay in between. CDR3 bases: TGTGCCAGTAGTACCCGGGGCATCTCGGGCTACGAGCAGTACTTC. As protein: CASSTRGISGYEQYF.

The J gene is TRBJ2-1, the V gene TRBV12-3 or TRBV12-4, with TRBD2 identical over 13 bases. This CDR3 spans 18 amino acids. With 3 bases clipped from V and 4 bases from J, the junction kept 9 bases outside the gene matches. DNA for the CDR3: TGTGCCAGCAGTTTGGGACTAGCGGGGTCCGGTTTGTACAATGAGCAGTTCTTC. The encoded protein is CASSLGLAGSGLYNEQFF.

Concerning this clonotype itself: The junction shows a germline mismatch at one end, possibly a read error. This sequence joins TRBV10-2 and TRBJ1-2, with D perhaps matching TRBD1 (5 bases). Germline CDR1 and CDR2: WSHSY and SAAADI. CDR3 length equals 13 residues. The CDR3 sequence is CASSEGGAYGHTF. Here the CDR3 DNA reads TGCGCCAGCAGTGAGGGGGGAGCTTATGGCCACACCTTC.

There are many counts of this clonotype. The rearrangement links TRBV14 to TRBJ2-1; tentative D call: TRBD1 (6 bases). From germline, CDR1 is SGHDN and CDR2 FVKESK. V gave up 0 bases and J gave up 6 bases, with 12 bases separating them. This CDR3 is built from 15 residues. This CDR3 reads CASSQEPRTANEQFF. Here the CDR3 DNA reads TGTGCCAGCAGCCAAGAGCCCCGGACAGCCAATGAGCAGTTCTTC.

This chain links TRBV5-1 with TRBJ2-7; D possibly corresponds to TRBD2 (7 bases). The CDR3 spans 13 residues. Germline V CDR1 and CDR2: SGHRS, YFSETQ. V lost 5 bases to trimming and J lost 2 bases, with 11 bases between them. The chain's CDR3 is CASRGRGPYEQYF. The DNA of the CDR3 is TGCGCCAGCAGGGGGCGGGGGCCCTACGAGCAGTACTTC.

The chain combines TRBV7-6 with TRBJ1-6; TRBD1 matches at 7 bases. The CDR3 runs 16 residues. Per the germline V gene, CDR1 is SGHVS and CDR2 is FNYEAQ. V lost 5 bases to trimming and J lost 6 bases; unmatched junction nucleotides: 10. The CDR3 DNA reads as TGTGCCAGCAGCGGATCCGGGACAGAGACTAATTCACCCCTCCACTTT. Its translation: CASSGSGTETNSPLHF.

A single count supports this clonotype. V usage is TRBV25-1 and J usage is TRBJ1-1, with D unresolved. The CDR3 runs to 13 residues. With 2 bases removed from V and 6 bases from J, the gap between germline ends came to 10 bases. Germline CDR1 reads MGHDK; CDR2 reads SYGVNS. The CDR3 region is CASSEGSGSEAFF. For the CDR3, the DNA is TGTGCCAGCAGTGAAGGGTCAGGCTCTGAAGCTTTCTTT. Based on the CDR3 plus reference TRBV25-1 and TRBJ1-1, the full variable domain is EADIYQTPRYLVIGTGKKITLECSQTMGHDKMYWYQQDPGMELHLIHYSYGVNSTEKGDLSSESTVSRIRTEHFPLTLESARPSHTSQYLCASSEGSGSEAFFGQGTRLTVV.

In this sample, this clonotype turned up many times. The gene calls are TRBV7-9 and TRBJ1-5; 7 bases are shared with TRBD1. Germline V gene lookup returns CDR1 SEHNR and CDR2 FQNEAQ (reference sequence). The CDR3 totals 13 residues. Losses at the gene ends were 5 bases for V and 5 bases for J; bases not matched to a gene: 3. CDR3 amino acids: CASSDDRDQPQHF. CDR3 DNA: TGTGCCAGCAGCGACGACAGGGATCAGCCCCAGCATTTT.

This clonotype was counted at least ten times. The chain recombines TRBV15 with TRBJ2-3, with D unclear. Trimming removed 0 bases from V and 3 bases from J, with 7 bases in between. This CDR3 contains 14 residues. The germline V gene encodes CDR1 LNHNV and CDR2 YYDKDF (reference sequence). CDR3 coding DNA: TGTGCCACCAGCAGAGAGATGAGGACAGATACGCAGTATTTT. It is translated as CATSREMRTDTQYF.

This clonotype has ten or more counts. The genes are TRBV6-5 and TRBJ1-5, with 9 bases lining up with TRBD1. The CDR3 extends over 14 amino acids. V trimming: 6 bases; J trimming: 7 bases; junction bases outside the gene matches: 7. Germline CDR1 reads MNHEY; CDR2 reads SVGAGI. CDR3 DNA: TGTGCCAGCAGCACTACAGGGGGCGGCCAGCCCCAGCATTTT. This gives the protein CASSTTGGGQPQHF.

The chain joins TRBV10-3 to TRBJ1-1; D is undetermined. From germline, CDR1 is ENHRY and CDR2 SYGVKD. The CDR3 is 11 amino acids. Trimming took 7 bases from V and 7 from J, leaving 10 bases between them. The DNA of the CDR3 is TGTGCCATCAAGGAGGGAGGTGAAGCTTTCTTT. Amino acids: CAIKEGGEAFF.

This clonotype was seen repeatedly, ten times or more. V is TRBV10-3 and J is TRBJ2-1, with TRBD2 matching over 12 bases. The germline CDR1 and CDR2 sequences are ENHRY and SYGVKD. Germline trimming cut 4 bases from V and 4 bases from J; bases unmatched to any gene: 2. CDR3 size: 15 residues. CDR3 bases: TGTGCCATCAGTGGGACTAGCGGGGTGTACAATGAGCAGTTCTTC. It specifies CAISGTSGVYNEQFF.

This clonotype was found a few times. The CDR3 DNA follows: TGCAGTGCTAGCGTAGGGTCGACTGAAGCTTTCTTT. Amino acids: CSASVGSTEAFF. The rearrangement links TRBV20-1 to TRBJ1-1; no reliable D call. Trimming left V 3 bases short and J 5 bases short, with 10 bases between. CDR1 and CDR2 from the germline V gene are DFQATT and SNEGSKA (reference sequence). The CDR3 runs 12 residues.

This clonotype was seen at least ten times. The V call is TRBV28, the J call TRBJ2-7, with 11 bases aligning to TRBD1. V dropped 3 bases and J dropped 3; count of bases not matched to a gene: 7. The CDR3 length is 16 residues. Germline V gene sequence: CDR1 MDHEN, CDR2 SYDVKM. The CDR3 reads CASSFGQGANYYEQYF. The CDR3 DNA sequence: TGTGCCAGCAGTTTCGGACAGGGGGCAAACTACTACGAGCAGTACTTC. Filled out from reference TRBV28 and TRBJ2-7, the complete variable domain reads DVKVTQSSRYLVKRTGEKVFLECVQDMDHENMFWYRQDPGLGLRLIYFSYDVKMKEKGDIPEGYSVSREKKERFSLILESASTNQTSMYLCASSFGQGANYYEQYFGPGTRLTVT.

The J gene is TRBJ2-2, the V gene TRBV20-1, with D possibly called TRBD1 or TRBD2 (5 bases each). Looked up from germline, CDR1 is DFQATT and CDR2 is SNEGSKA (reference sequence). The CDR3 has 17 amino acids. The V end lost 6 bases, the J end lost 0 bases, and 20 bases lay between the germline ends. The CDR3 spells CSASSKRDGSNTGELFF. The CDR3 bases are TGCAGTGCCAGCAGCAAACGGGACGGATCGAACACCGGGGAGCTGTTTTTT.

The rearrangement joins TRBV7-2 to TRBJ2-7; 10 positions match TRBD1. The germline CDR1 and CDR2 sequences are SGHTA and FQGNSA. The CDR3 is 15 amino acids. J lost 4 bases, V lost 5 bases, and 8 bases had no gene match. The CDR3 nucleotides are TGTGCCAGCAGCGTAACCGGGACAGGGGTATACGAGCAGTACTTC. It specifies CASSVTGTGVYEQYF.

In its sample, this clonotype was seen a few times. Since a much larger clone is just one base distant, this may be a read error. It is unclear where the CDR3 begins or ends on the DNA, so no DNA is shown, and the CDR3 is as TCRdb lists it. The chain uses TRBV12-3 or TRBV12-4 and TRBJ2-1; the table calls TRBD2, which could not be checked here. Inclusive of both ends, the CDR3 amounts to 12 amino acids. CDR3 in amino acids: CASSSSGSSQYF.

This clonotype was counted a single time. The CDR3 does not end in the conserved phenylalanine or tryptophan, so this is likely a read error. The J gene is TRBJ2-5, the V gene TRBV9, with D perhaps TRBD2 (6 bases). Per germline, CDR1 SGDLS and CDR2 YYNGEE. V was shortened by 4 bases and J by 0 bases, with 13 bases between the two germline ends. The CDR3 spans 15 residues. CDR3: CASSRVGLYQETQYL. The CDR3 coding sequence is TGTGCCAGCAGCAGAGTGGGACTCTACCAAGAGACCCAGTACCTC.

J is TRBJ2-7 and V is TRBV20-1; unclear D gene. CDR1 is DFQATT and CDR2 is SNEGSKA in the germline V gene (reference sequence). This CDR3 is built from 11 residues. Trimming cost V 3 bases and J 3 bases, with 6 bases left between them. The CDR3 loop reads CSASFGYEQYF. The CDR3 DNA is TGCAGTGCTAGTTTCGGCTACGAGCAGTACTTC.

The rearrangement links TRBV7-2 to TRBJ2-1; D is undetermined. This CDR3 has 11 residues. Germline assignment: CDR1 SGHTA and CDR2 FQGNSA. V lost 2 bases and J lost 5, with 1 base in between. The CDR3 sequence: CASSLHNEQFF. As DNA, the CDR3 is TGTGCCAGCAGCTTACACAATGAGCAGTTCTTC.

There are many counts of this clonotype. This sequence joins TRBV6-1 and TRBJ1-6; the match to TRBD1 covers 8 bases. The trim removed 3 bases at V and 9 bases at J, leaving 4 bases unmatched. The germline V gene encodes CDR1 MNHNS and CDR2 SASEGT. The CDR3 consists of 14 residues. DNA of the CDR3: TGTGCCAGCAGTGAGACAGGGGTTCGTTCACCCCTCCACTTT. As protein: CASSETGVRSPLHF.

The V and J genes are TRBV2 and TRBJ1-2; 9 bases match TRBD1. This CDR3 is built from 15 residues. CDR1 SNHLY and CDR2 FYNNEI come from the germline V gene. The V and J ends lost 6 bases and 4 bases, in that order; junction bases with no gene match: 9. The CDR3 protein is CASSELSGQGYGYTF. The CDR3 DNA reads as TGTGCCAGCAGCGAACTCTCGGGACAGGGCTATGGCTACACCTTC.

This clonotype appeared a few times. The rearrangement links TRBV5-1 to TRBJ2-1, with 8 bases aligning to TRBD2. With 0 bases clipped from V and 3 bases from J, the junction kept 2 bases outside the gene matches. This CDR3 comprises 15 residues. The germline V gene encodes CDR1 SGHRS and CDR2 YFSETQ. CDR3 sequence reads: CASSLERGGYNEQFF. The DNA for the CDR3 is TGCGCCAGCAGCTTGGAACGGGGGGGCTACAATGAGCAGTTCTTC.

V gene TRBV15 combines with J gene TRBJ2-1; the D gene could be TRBD1 or TRBD2 (7 bases each). Trimming stripped 6 bases from V and 6 bases from J, with 18 bases between. The CDR3 sequence is 15 residues long. CDR1 and CDR2 (germline): LNHNV, YYDKDF (reference sequence). The CDR3 loop reads CATSPTREGANEQFF. In DNA, the CDR3 is TGTGCCACCAGTCCGACGAGGGAGGGGGCCAATGAGCAGTTCTTC.

This clonotype was seen many times. V usage is TRBV18 and J usage is TRBJ1-6; TRBD1 matches at 8 bases. The germline V gene has CDR1 KGHSH and CDR2 LQKENI. The CDR3 covers 15 residues. V lost 0 bases to trimming and J lost 8 bases; unmatched junction nucleotides: 3. CDR3 nucleotides: TGTGCCAGCTCACCACCGGACAGGGTGTATTCACCCCTCCACTTT. It encodes CASSPPDRVYSPLHF. The full variable domain, rest sourced from reference TRBV18 and TRBJ1-6, is NAGVMQNPRHLVRRRGQEARLRCSPMKGHSHVYWYRQLPEEGLKFMVYLQKENIIDESGMPKERFSAEFPKEGPSILRIQQVVRGDSAAYFCASSPPDRVYSPLHFGNGTRLTVT.

Worth noting for this clonotype: It is unclear where the CDR3 begins or ends on the DNA, so no DNA is shown, and the CDR3 is as TCRdb lists it. The chain joins TRBV7-7 to TRBJ2-5; no check of the table's D call, TRBD2, against the DNA was made. The CDR3 is 19 residues long, counting both termini. Germline V gene sequence: CDR1 SSHAT, CDR2 FNYEAQ (reference sequence). The CDR3 loop is CASSFYICSASGGGETQYF.